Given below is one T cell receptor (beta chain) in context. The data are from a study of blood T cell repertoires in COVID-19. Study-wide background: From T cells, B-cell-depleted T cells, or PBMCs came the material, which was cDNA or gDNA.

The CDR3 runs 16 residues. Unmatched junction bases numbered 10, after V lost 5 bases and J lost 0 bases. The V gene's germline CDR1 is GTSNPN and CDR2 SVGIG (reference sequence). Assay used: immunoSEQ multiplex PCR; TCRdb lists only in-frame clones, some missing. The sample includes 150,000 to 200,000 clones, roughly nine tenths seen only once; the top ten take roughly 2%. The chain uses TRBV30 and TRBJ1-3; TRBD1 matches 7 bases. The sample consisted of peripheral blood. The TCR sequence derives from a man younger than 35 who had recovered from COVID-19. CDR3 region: CAWSRDSLSSGNTIYF. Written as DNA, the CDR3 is TGTGCCTGGTCTCGGGACAGTTTGAGCTCTGGAAACACCATATATTTT.